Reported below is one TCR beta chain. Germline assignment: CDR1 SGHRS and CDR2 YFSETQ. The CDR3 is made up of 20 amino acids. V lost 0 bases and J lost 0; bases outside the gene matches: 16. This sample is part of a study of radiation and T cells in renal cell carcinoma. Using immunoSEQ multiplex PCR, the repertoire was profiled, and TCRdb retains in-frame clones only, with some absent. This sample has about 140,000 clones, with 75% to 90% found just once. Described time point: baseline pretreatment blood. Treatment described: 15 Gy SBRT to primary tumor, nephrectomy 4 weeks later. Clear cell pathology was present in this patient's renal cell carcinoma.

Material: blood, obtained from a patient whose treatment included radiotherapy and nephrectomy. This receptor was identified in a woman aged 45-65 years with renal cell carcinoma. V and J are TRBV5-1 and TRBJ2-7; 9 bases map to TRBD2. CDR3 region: CASSLALPSGNTGASYEQYF. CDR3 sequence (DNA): TGCGCCAGCAGCTTGGCCTTACCTAGCGGGAATACTGGGGCCTCCTACGAGCAGTACTTC.